These 27 T cell receptor beta chains originate from one sample sequenced in a study of shared clonotypes between healthy human individuals. Profiling relied on immunoSEQ multiplex PCR, and the TCRdb table lists in-frame clones only, not all of them. The sample lists approximately 2.5 million clones; 93% were seen once. Sequencing used naive CD4+ T cells from PBMCs. Subset denoted: CD45RA+ positively selected. The origin of the receptors is a man between 18 and 35 years old in good health. Some clones in this sample may be carry-over from other donors' samples.

The genes are TRBV30 and TRBJ2-5; TRBD2 matches 10 bases. Germline V gene sequence: CDR1 GTSNPN, CDR2 SVGIG (reference sequence). Unmatched junction bases numbered 9, after V lost 0 bases and J lost 5 bases. The CDR3 length is 16 residues. The CDR3 bases are TGTGCCTGGAGTGTACAGGAGCGGGAGGGCGGTGAGACCCAGTACTTC. Translation: CAWSVQEREGGETQYF.

In its sample, this clone was seen a few times. One end of the junction varies from germline; a read error may be responsible. CDR3 in amino acids: CASSGDMKTEAFF. CDR3 DNA sequence: TGTGCCAGCAGTGGGGACATGAAGACTGAAGCTTTCTTT. The rearrangement links TRBV28 to TRBJ1-1; TRBD1 is a possible D gene (6 bases). The CDR3 has 13 residues. CDR1 and CDR2 (germline): MDHEN, SYDVKM.

With respect to this clone: Other nucleotide sequences from this sample produce the same CDR3. V usage is TRBV9 and J usage is TRBJ2-2; D assignment may be TRBD1 or TRBD2 (5 bases each). Germline-derived CDR1 and CDR2 are SGDLS and YYNGEE. V gave up 3 bases and J gave up 0 bases, with 9 bases separating them. This CDR3 comprises 15 residues. The DNA of the CDR3 is TGTGCCAGCAGCGCGGGACGGCCGAACACCGGGGAGCTGTTTTTT. Protein product: CASSAGRPNTGELFF.

The chain carries TRBV28 and TRBJ2-6; D gene unclear. Trimming stripped 3 bases from V and 0 bases from J, with 15 bases between. CDR3 size: 18 residues. Germline lookup yields CDR1 MDHEN and CDR2 SYDVKM. CDR3 coding DNA: TGTGCCAGCAGTTTCCGGGTTGGGGAAAGCTCTGGGGCCAACGTCCTGACTTTC. Protein product: CASSFRVGESSGANVLTF.

The chain combines TRBV7-2 with TRBJ1-5; D possibly corresponds to TRBD1 (6 bases). The CDR3 is 15 amino acids. The germline V gene has CDR1 SGHTA and CDR2 FQGNSA. V was clipped by 5 bases and J by 4 bases, with 15 bases between them. CDR3 in amino acids: CASSRAAGANQPQHF. The CDR3 bases are TGTGCCAGCAGCCGGGCGGCGGGGGCAAATCAGCCCCAGCATTTT. Variable domain in full (rest from reference TRBV7-2 and TRBJ1-5): GAGVSQSPSNKVTEKGKDVELRCDPISGHTALYWYRQSLGQGLEFLIYFQGNSAPDKSGLPSDRFSAERTGGSVSTLTIQRTQQEDSAVYLCASSRAAGANQPQHFGDGTRLSIL.

About this clone itself: Other DNA sequences from this sample encode an identical CDR3 as well. V and J are TRBV29-1 and TRBJ2-5, with D unclear. Trimming cost V 3 bases and J 5 bases, with 7 bases left between them. This CDR3 spans 11 amino acids. Germline CDR1 SQVTM, CDR2 ANQGSEA. In nucleotides, the CDR3 is TGCAGCGTTGACAGGTGGGAGACCCAGTACTTC. This gives the protein CSVDRWETQYF.

A note on this clone: The same CDR3 is also encoded by other DNA sequences in this sample. The V gene is TRBV9, the J gene TRBJ2-1; D call uncertain. The CDR3 has 13 residues. V was cut by 0 bases and J by 3 bases, with 4 bases left in between. Germline V gives CDR1 SGDLS, CDR2 YYNGEE. In nucleotides, the CDR3 is TGTGCCAGCAGCGTAGGGAACTACAATGAGCAGTTCTTC. As protein: CASSVGNYNEQFF.

This chain joins TRBV5-1 and TRBJ1-1; D perhaps matches TRBD1 (5 bases). Germline V gives CDR1 SGHRS, CDR2 YFSETQ. The CDR3 is 14 residues long. The V gene lost 4 bases and the J gene lost 0 bases, with 10 bases spanning the gap. The CDR3 protein is CASSPRDMNTEAFF. The CDR3 DNA sequence: TGCGCCAGCAGCCCCAGGGATATGAACACTGAAGCTTTCTTT.

Written as DNA, the CDR3 is TGTGCCAGCAGTCCCGGGGGGCAGGTTGAAAAACTGTTTTTT. This sequence encodes CASSPGGQVEKLFF. The gene calls are TRBV25-1 and TRBJ1-4; D is possibly TRBD1 (6 bases). Deletions cut 5 bases from V and 7 bases from J, with 14 bases between. The germline V gene has CDR1 MGHDK and CDR2 SYGVNS. The CDR3 has 14 amino acids.

The chain joins TRBV5-8 to TRBJ2-3; 8 bases align to TRBD2. Germline V gives CDR1 SGHTS, CDR2 YDEGEE. J gave up 4 bases and V 10 bases, and 11 bases lay outside the gene matches. The CDR3 length is 14 residues. The CDR3 is CALKRETFADTQYF. As DNA, the CDR3 is TGTGCCCTCAAGCGGGAGACTTTCGCAGATACGCAGTATTTT.

V usage is TRBV29-1 and J usage is TRBJ2-1; weak D call: TRBD2 (6 bases). CDR3 length: 14 amino acids. CDR1 is SQVTM and CDR2 is ANQGSEA in the germline V gene. V shed 3 bases and J shed 5 bases, with 14 bases lying between them. The DNA for the CDR3 is TGCAGCGTTGAGCGCGGGATTTCCCACAATGAGCAGTTCTTC. Translated, it gives CSVERGISHNEQFF.

The chain links TRBV20-1 to TRBJ2-1, with 7 bases that match TRBD2. The CDR3 loop spans 11 amino acids. Per germline, CDR1 DFQATT and CDR2 SNEGSKA (reference sequence). V was clipped by 5 bases and J by 9 bases; unmatched bases: 4. The CDR3 DNA is TGCAGTGCTGGTCCTAGCGGTGAGCAGTTCTTC. It is translated as CSAGPSGEQFF.

The rearrangement joins TRBV19 to TRBJ2-5, with 11 bases identical to TRBD1. After removal of 3 bases from V and 5 bases from J, the junction contained 5 bases not matched to a gene. Germline CDR1 LNHDA, CDR2 SQIVND (reference sequence). The CDR3 length is 15 residues. DNA for the CDR3: TGTGCCAGTAGTATTCGGGACAGGGGGTTTGAGACCCAGTACTTC. It codes for CASSIRDRGFETQYF.

The chain is built from TRBV5-1 and TRBJ2-3, with D perhaps being TRBD1 or TRBD2 (7 bases each). The CDR3 contains 16 residues. With 3 bases removed from V and 3 bases from J, the gap between germline ends came to 17 bases. CDR1 is SGHRS and CDR2 is YFSETQ in the germline V gene. CDR3 loop: CASSSGPGGETDTQYF. The CDR3 DNA reads as TGCGCCAGCAGCTCCGGTCCAGGGGGGGAAACAGATACGCAGTATTTT.

The chain employs TRBV28 and TRBJ2-5, with TRBD2 as a possible D gene (5 bases). The CDR3 spans 13 residues. The germline V and J ends were trimmed by 5 bases and 0 bases, with 7 bases remaining between them. Germline V gene lookup returns CDR1 MDHEN and CDR2 SYDVKM. The CDR3 DNA reads as TGTGCCAGCAGTCCCGGGGACCAAGAGACCCAGTACTTC. This gives the protein CASSPGDQETQYF.

As regards this clone: This sample includes further DNA sequences coding for the same CDR3. The chain links TRBV19 to TRBJ2-6; D is ambiguous. The CDR3 has 15 residues. Germline CDR1 and CDR2: LNHDA and SQIVND (reference sequence). V was shortened by 8 bases and J by 0 bases, with 11 bases between the two germline ends. The CDR3 protein is CASRSGGSGANVLTF. The DNA of the CDR3 is TGTGCCAGTCGCTCTGGCGGCTCTGGGGCCAACGTCCTGACTTTC.

This rearrangement joins TRBV11-2 to TRBJ2-7; D tentatively reads TRBD1 or TRBD2 (5 bases each). This CDR3 contains 15 residues. V was clipped by 6 bases and J by 5 bases, with 20 bases between them. CDR1 is SGHAT, CDR2 FQNNGV, per germline. The CDR3 nucleotides are TGTGCCAGCAGATTTCCCGGGGCCTCTAAGGACGAGCAGTACTTC. Translated, it gives CASRFPGASKDEQYF.

As regards this clone: The sample holds other DNA sequences that translate to the same CDR3. The chain joins TRBV29-1 to TRBJ1-1; 7 bases map to TRBD1. There are 13 residues in the CDR3. Germline V lookup: CDR1 SQVTM, CDR2 ANQGSEA. J gave up 0 bases and V 6 bases, and 4 bases lay outside the gene matches. The CDR3 here is CSVTGLMNTEAFF. CDR3 DNA: TGCAGCGTGACAGGGCTAATGAACACTGAAGCTTTCTTT.

The chain couples TRBV27 to TRBJ2-2; D remains ambiguous. The germline V gene encodes CDR1 MNHEY and CDR2 SMNVEV (reference sequence). The CDR3 sequence is 13 residues long. The V end lost 3 bases, the J end lost 5 bases, and 7 bases lay between the germline ends. The CDR3 region has the DNA TGTGCCAGCAGTTTCCTAGTTACCGGGGAGCTGTTTTTT. Amino acid sequence: CASSFLVTGELFF.

The chain recombines TRBV9 with TRBJ2-3; the D gene could be TRBD1 or TRBD2 (5 bases each). The germline gives CDR1 SGDLS, CDR2 YYNGEE. Trimming pared 3 bases from V and 1 base from J, leaving 9 bases between. This CDR3 is built from 14 residues. Here the CDR3 reads CASSGGWGTDTQYF. The DNA of the CDR3 is TGTGCCAGCAGCGGGGGGTGGGGCACAGATACGCAGTATTTT.

This clone showed up just a few times. This chain joins TRBV30 and TRBJ1-1, with D uncertain. Trimming shortened V by 3 bases and J by 0 bases, and 8 bases separated the two germline ends. In germline, CDR1 is GTSNPN, CDR2 SVGIG (reference sequence). The CDR3 is 13 amino acids. The CDR3, as DNA: TGTGCCTGGAGCGTCAGTATGAACACTGAAGCTTTCTTT. Amino acids: CAWSVSMNTEAFF. The full variable domain, completed using reference TRBV30 and TRBJ1-1, is SQTIHQWPATLVQPVGSPLSLECTVEGTSNPNLYWYRQAAGRGLQLLFYSVGIGQISSEVPQNLSASRPQDRQFILSSKKLLLSDSGFYLCAWSVSMNTEAFFGQGTRLTVV.

The gene calls are TRBV6-1 and TRBJ1-5; 8 nucleotides align to TRBD1. The CDR3 has 15 amino acids. The junction had 8 bases not matched to a gene; V was cut back by 7 bases and J by 3 bases. From germline, CDR1 is MNHNS and CDR2 SASEGT. CDR3: CASMTRGPFNQPQHF. The CDR3 nucleotides are TGTGCCAGCATGACCAGGGGGCCCTTCAATCAGCCCCAGCATTTT.

The CDR3 spells CASNNHRGRQPQHF. DNA for the CDR3: TGCGCCAGCAACAACCACAGGGGCCGACAGCCCCAGCATTTT. This rearrangement joins TRBV23-1 to TRBJ1-5; 7 nucleotides match TRBD1. TRBV23-1 is marked as an open reading frame, function uncertain. The CDR3 is made up of 14 amino acids. V lost 7 bases, J lost 7 bases, and 10 bases stayed unmatched.

This chain uses TRBV6-6 with TRBJ1-5; D not resolved. The CDR3 consists of 16 residues. Germline assignment: CDR1 MNHNY and CDR2 SVGAGI (reference sequence). Trimming pared 3 bases from V and 0 bases from J, leaving 12 bases between. CDR3 bases: TGTGCCAGCAGTTATGTGGTCGTCAATAGCAATCAGCCCCAGCATTTT. This gives the protein CASSYVVVNSNQPQHF.

The chain has TRBV28 and TRBJ2-2; 9 nucleotides align to TRBD1. The CDR3 length is 16 residues. Unmatched junction bases numbered 6, after V lost 3 bases and J lost 4 bases. Per germline, CDR1 MDHEN and CDR2 SYDVKM. CDR3 DNA: TGTGCCAGCAGTTTTGATTACAGGGGGCTCACCGGGGAGCTGTTTTTT. It specifies CASSFDYRGLTGELFF.

This clone was counted a few times. The chain recombines TRBV28 with TRBJ1-5; 7 bases match TRBD1. The CDR3 sequence is 15 residues long. V trimming: 7 bases; J trimming: 0 bases; junction bases outside the gene matches: 6. CDR1 and CDR2 from the germline V gene are MDHEN and SYDVKM. CDR3 nucleotides: TGTGCCAGCAAAGAGGGACAGCTTAGCAATCAGCCCCAGCATTTT. It codes for CASKEGQLSNQPQHF.

V gene TRBV7-9 combines with J gene TRBJ2-7, with 9 bases that match TRBD1. CDR1 and CDR2 (germline): SEHNR, FQNEAQ (reference sequence). Trimming cost V 3 bases and J 7 bases; bases outside gene matches: 7. The CDR3 covers 14 residues. CDR3 region: CASSLGQGPFEQYF. CDR3 bases: TGTGCCAGCAGCTTGGGACAGGGCCCTTTTGAGCAGTACTTC.